The 10 T cell receptor beta chains reported below all come from one sample, sequenced in a study of vaccination effects on CD4 cells after COVID-19. Assay: immunoSEQ multiplex PCR; the TCRdb copy retains only in-frame clones and omits some. The profile shows 60,000 to 80,000 clones, around 74% of them singletons. Investigators separated out CD4+ T cells once about eleven days of culture had passed. Subjects were given two BNT162b2 or mRNA-1273 vaccine doses. The antigens for these receptors are not known. The specimen comprised CD4+ T cells from PBMCs cultured without peptide, sampled after COVID-19 vaccination. Source of these receptors: a human donor who received a COVID-19 vaccine.

This rearrangement joins TRBV9 to TRBJ2-5; no clear D. The ends were cut back, 1 base at V and 7 bases at J, with 11 bases in the middle. The CDR3 is 13 amino acids. Germline assignment: CDR1 SGDLS and CDR2 YYNGEE. This chain's CDR3 is CASSVTSVGTQYF. The CDR3 coding sequence is TGTGCCAGCAGCGTAACCTCAGTGGGGACCCAGTACTTC.

The rearrangement links TRBV3-1 (or the pseudogene TRBV3-2) to TRBJ1-3; no definite D call. Trimming left V 4 bases short and J 0 bases short, with 19 bases between. In germline, CDR1 is LGHDT, CDR2 YNNKEL (reference sequence). The CDR3 consists of 18 residues. CDR3 amino acids: CASSLRHGPAYSGNTIYF. In DNA form, the CDR3 reads TGTGCCAGCAGCCTCCGTCACGGTCCAGCCTACTCTGGAAACACCATATATTTT.

The V gene is TRBV6-6, the J gene TRBJ2-2, with D maybe TRBD1 (8 bases). CDR3 length equals 16 residues. Per the germline V gene, CDR1 is MNHNY and CDR2 is SVGAGI (reference sequence). Deletions cut 6 bases from V and 2 bases from J, with 16 bases between. CDR3 in amino acids: CASRTGGEGNTGELFF. CDR3 bases: TGTGCCAGCAGAACAGGGGGGGAGGGAAACACCGGGGAGCTGTTTTTT.

The rearrangement links TRBV21-1 to TRBJ1-5; the tabulated D call, TRBD1, remains unverified against the DNA. TRBV21-1 is a listed pseudogene. This CDR3 is 14 amino acids long. CDR3 residues: CASSKARGNQPQHF. DNA for the CDR3: TGTGCCAGCAGCAAAGCCAGGGGTAATCAGCCCCAGCATTTT.

V and J are TRBV4-1 and TRBJ2-1, with TRBD1 identical over 8 bases. V lost 4 bases and J lost 9; bases outside the gene matches: 14. The CDR3 loop spans 16 amino acids. Germline assignment: CDR1 MGHRA and CDR2 YSYEKL. The chain's CDR3 is CASSRTDRGVIGEQFF. The CDR3, as DNA: TGCGCCAGCAGCCGTACTGACAGGGGTGTTATCGGTGAGCAGTTCTTC.

The chain employs TRBV24-1 and TRBJ2-7; D ambiguous. The ends were cut back, 7 bases at V and 1 base at J, with 7 bases in the middle. This CDR3 region has 12 residues. CDR1 is KGHDR, CDR2 SFDVKD, per germline. The DNA of the CDR3 is TGTGCCACCAGAGGCAGATCCTACGAGCAGTACGTC. Translated, it gives CATRGRSYEQYV.

Sample share makes this clone medium-sized (0.01 to 0.1%). This chain links TRBV15 with TRBJ2-1; 7 bases agree with TRBD2. Per germline, CDR1 LNHNV and CDR2 YYDKDF (reference sequence). The CDR3 spans 17 residues. V shed 2 bases, J shed 12 bases, and the junction held 19 bases outside the gene matches. CDR3 sequence (DNA): TGTGCCACCAGCAGAATGGGAGGGACTCTAGCCTACAAGGGGCAGTTCTTC. Translated: CATSRMGGTLAYKGQFF.

This chain connects TRBV6-6 to TRBJ1-6; TRBD1 is a possible D gene (6 bases). The CDR3 runs to 14 residues. Between the trimmed V and J ends, which lost 5 bases and 4 bases, there was a span of 9 bases. CDR1 MNHNY and CDR2 SVGAGI come from the germline V gene (reference sequence). The CDR3 coding sequence is TGTGCCAGCAGTAAACAGGGTTATAATTCACCCCTCCACTTT. Protein sequence: CASSKQGYNSPLHF.

The chain carries TRBV10-2 and TRBJ1-2, with D possibly matching TRBD1 (5 bases). With 5 bases removed from V and 5 bases from J, the gap between germline ends came to 18 bases. This CDR3 spans 15 amino acids. Germline CDR1 and CDR2: WSHSY and SAAADI. The CDR3 region is CASSSRGKPFYGYTF. DNA of the CDR3: TGCGCCAGCAGTTCACGGGGCAAACCCTTTTATGGCTACACCTTC.

This chain joins TRBV7-3 and TRBJ2-1; 12 bases match TRBD2. Per germline, CDR1 SGHTA and CDR2 FQGTGA. The V gene end was trimmed by 5 bases and the J gene end by 7 bases; junction bases not matched to a gene: 9. This CDR3 is built from 16 residues. The CDR3 protein is CASSPRPSGGANEQFF. In nucleotides, the CDR3 is TGTGCCAGCAGCCCCCGCCCTAGCGGGGGGGCGAATGAGCAGTTCTTC.